These 5 T cell receptor beta chains came from one sample sequenced in a study of blood T cell repertoires in COVID-19. Using immunoSEQ multiplex PCR, the repertoire was profiled, and TCRdb retains in-frame clones only, with some absent. The sample shows under 85,000 clones, about three quarters of them seen only once. What was sequenced was peripheral blood. These receptor sequences come from a human donor in a cohort sampled during active COVID-19.

The J gene is TRBJ1-2, the V gene TRBV3-1 (or the pseudogene TRBV3-2); D unresolved. CDR3 length: 13 residues. The germline CDR1 and CDR2 sequences are LGHDT and YNNKEL (reference sequence). Trimming left V 1 base short and J 3 bases short, with 6 bases between. CDR3 in DNA: TGTGCCAGCAGCCAAGGCGAGTACTATGGCTACACCTTC. Translation gives CASSQGEYYGYTF.

The chain combines TRBV9 with TRBJ2-3, with a tentative D call TRBD1 (6 bases). The germline gives CDR1 SGDLS, CDR2 YYNGEE. V was trimmed by 0 bases and J by 6 bases, leaving 23 bases between them. The CDR3 contains 18 residues. The CDR3 sequence: CASSVGSLGDTRRDTQYF. CDR3 DNA: TGTGCCAGCAGCGTAGGATCCTTGGGGGACACTAGGCGCGATACGCAGTATTTT.

The CDR3 DNA is TGTGCCAGTAGTAGCCGGGACAGTTATGAAGATCTAGCCAAAAACATTCAGTACTTC. It is translated as CASSSRDSYEDLAKNIQYF. V is TRBV19 and J is TRBJ2-4; 7 bases match TRBD1. The V gene's germline CDR1 is LNHDA and CDR2 SQIVND (reference sequence). The V gene end was trimmed by 4 bases and the J gene end by 0 bases; junction bases not matched to a gene: 15. This CDR3 is built from 19 residues. The full variable domain, in which reference TRBV19 and TRBJ2-4 provide the parts outside the CDR3, is DGGITQSPKYLFRKEGQNVTLSCEQNLNHDAMYWYRQDPGQGLRLIYYSQIVNDFQKGDIAEGYSVSREKKESFPLTVTSAQKNPTAFYLCASSSRDSYEDLAKNIQYFGAGTRLSVL.

The V gene is TRBV2, the J gene TRBJ2-7, with 9 nucleotides matching TRBD1. V lost 4 bases to trimming and J lost 6 bases; unmatched junction nucleotides: 16. CDR1 and CDR2 from the germline V gene are SNHLY and FYNNEI. The CDR3 sequence is 17 residues long. The CDR3 sequence: CASSATGTGSHRSEQYF. The CDR3, as DNA: TGTGCCAGCAGTGCGACCGGGACAGGGTCCCATCGAAGCGAGCAGTACTTC. The full variable domain, rest sourced from reference TRBV2 and TRBJ2-7, is EPEVTQTPSHQVTQMGQEVILRCVPISNHLYFYWYRQILGQKVEFLVSFYNNEISEKSEIFDDQFSVERPDGSNFTLKIRSTKLEDSAMYFCASSATGTGSHRSEQYFGPGTRLTVT.

The chain is built from TRBV27 and TRBJ1-5; no definite D call. Germline CDR1 and CDR2: MNHEY and SMNVEV (reference sequence). CDR3 length: 14 amino acids. V was cut by 5 bases and J by 0 bases, with 8 bases left in between. CDR3 DNA: TGTGCCAGCAGTCTAGTGGCTAGCAATCAGCCCCAGCATTTT. Amino acid sequence: CASSLVASNQPQHF.